This section outlines one T cell receptor (beta chain) sequence together with its context. This CDR3 is also generated by other DNA sequences in the sample. This entry is derived from a study of cytomegalovirus exposure and HLA in healthy donors. As for the study in general: Later analysis reported that the 120 validation repertoires shared the platform of the 650 to 700 first-cohort repertoires.

The CDR3 length is 15 residues. Germline V gene lookup returns CDR1 LNHDA and CDR2 SQIVND (reference sequence). With 4 bases removed from V and 1 base from J, the gap between germline ends came to 11 bases. TCRdb's copy holds only in-frame clones and misses some; the assay was immunoSEQ multiplex PCR. The sample lists 57,000 or so clones, just under 95% occurring once. Sequencing was performed on PBMCs. The J gene is TRBJ2-1, the V gene TRBV19, with D possibly TRBD2 on 6 matching bases. This sequence was found in a man aged 18 to 29 in good health and CMV-seronegative. CDR3 region: CASSSSGTSYNEQFF. CDR3 coding DNA: TGTGCCAGTAGTAGTTCCGGGACTTCCTACAATGAGCAGTTCTTC.